This TCR beta chain was profiled in a study of beta chain features in type 1 diabetes. Notes on this clone: A junction boundary mismatches the germline segment, possibly from a read error.

The CDR3 length is 14 residues. Per germline, CDR1 LNHDA and CDR2 SQIVND (reference sequence). Every isolated RNA sample was fully reverse transcribed, so sequencing captured expressed TCRB transcripts. Clones were read by immunoSEQ multiplex PCR, and TCRdb kept only the in-frame ones, dropping some. The table records 200,000 to 250,000 clones, roughly 13% of them present only once. The chain has TRBV19 and TRBJ2-7; D possibly corresponds to TRBD1 (6 bases). The sequence was obtained from a middle-aged woman in good health. The sample comprised naive CD4+ T cells from blood. In DNA, the CDR3 is TGTGTCAGTAGCAACCCCGGGGACACCATGCGGCAGTACTTC. Its translation: CVSSNPGDTMRQYF.